A single T cell receptor beta chain is shown here with its context. Its matching antigen is unknown. The sample is drawn from a study of PD-1 blockade in classical Hodgkin lymphoma. About the study: A 3 mg/kg intravenous dose of nivolumab was received by patients every 2 weeks. Study-level results: Before treatment, complete responders showed about the same diversity as newly diagnosed patients. CD4+ but not CD8+ TCR diversity rose significantly by C4D1.

Profiled with immunoSEQ multiplex PCR; TCRdb holds only in-frame clones, not every one. The sample holds 11,000 to 15,000 clones, 81% seen once. Each and every patient relapsed after autologous stem cell transplantation, and patients got differing brentuximab vedotin exposure. Best response was recorded as complete response, partial response or progressive disease. This CDR3 has 16 amino acids. Germline assignment: CDR1 MNHNS and CDR2 SASEGT. Trimming left V 1 base short and J 7 bases short, with 14 bases between. The chain recombines TRBV6-1 with TRBJ1-6; D may be TRBD1 (5 bases). The material was peripheral blood mononuclear cells (PBMCs), obtained at baseline. The clonotype was recovered from a human donor with classical Hodgkin lymphoma. The CDR3 is CASSEEDGTGNSPLHF. DNA of the CDR3: TGTGCCAGCAGTGAAGAGGACGGGACGGGGAATTCACCCCTCCACTTT.